This T cell receptor beta chain was identified during a study of response to subunit inactivated influenza vaccine. At least ten counts were recorded for this clonotype. The junction had 11 bases not matched to a gene; V was cut back by 5 bases and J by 12 bases. The CDR3 has 13 residues. TCRdb called the RT-PCR reads again in MiXCR, with one record for every CDR3 protein. The table shows 860,000 or so distinct CDR3 sequences, with around 20% occurring only once. The clonotype was recovered from a man in his fifties or sixties who received an inactivated influenza vaccine. The V gene is TRBV12-3 or TRBV12-4, the J gene TRBJ2-7; TRBD2 agrees at 9 bases. Specimen: PBMCs from blood, collected more than 4 days after vaccination. The CDR3 coding sequence is TGTGCCAGCAGTGGGTTCGGTAGCGGGAGACCGTACTTC. Amino acids: CASSGFGSGRPYF.